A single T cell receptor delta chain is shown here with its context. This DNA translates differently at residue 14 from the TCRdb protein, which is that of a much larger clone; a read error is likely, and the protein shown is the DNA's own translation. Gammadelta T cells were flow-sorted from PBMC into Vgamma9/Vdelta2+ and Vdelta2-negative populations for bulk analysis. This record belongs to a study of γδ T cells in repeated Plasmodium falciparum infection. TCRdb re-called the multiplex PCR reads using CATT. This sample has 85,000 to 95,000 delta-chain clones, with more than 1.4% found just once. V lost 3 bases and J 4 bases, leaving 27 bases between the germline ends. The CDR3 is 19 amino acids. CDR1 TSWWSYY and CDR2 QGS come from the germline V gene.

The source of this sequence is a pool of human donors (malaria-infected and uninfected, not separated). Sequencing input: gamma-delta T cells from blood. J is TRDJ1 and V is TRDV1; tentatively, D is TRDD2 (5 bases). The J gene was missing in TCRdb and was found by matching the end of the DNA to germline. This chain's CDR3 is CALGELGLRVWRGVDKLIF. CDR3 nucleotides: TGTGCTCTTGGGGAGCTCGGCCTTCGGGTTTGGCGGGGCGTCGATAAACTCATCTTT.